This passage covers 4 T cell receptor beta chains from one sample sequenced in a study of control samples from healthy donors and cancer patients. The assay was immunoSEQ multiplex PCR, and TCRdb's table has in-frame clones only and misses some. The sample contains about 51,000 clones, about four fifths of which appear only once. The material sequenced was blood. The receptors were gathered from an older man in good health.

This chain uses TRBV13 with TRBJ2-7; no clear D. Germline CDR1 reads PRHDT; CDR2 reads FYEKMQ (reference sequence). The V and J ends lost 1 base and 5 bases respectively, with 12 bases between them. This CDR3 is built from 14 residues. The CDR3 is CASSLAVRPNEQYF. CDR3 coding DNA: TGTGCCAGCAGCTTAGCGGTCAGGCCCAACGAGCAGTACTTC.

Points on this clone: The identical CDR3 is also encoded by other nucleotide sequences in the sample. DNA of the CDR3: TGCGCCAGCAGCTTGGAAGGACAAGAGACCCAGTACTTC. As protein: CASSLEGQETQYF. The genes are TRBV5-1 and TRBJ2-5, with no clear D. This CDR3 comprises 13 residues. Germline V gene data show CDR1 as SGHRS and CDR2 as YFSETQ. V lost 0 bases, J lost 2 bases, and 5 bases lay in between.

This chain connects TRBV28 to TRBJ2-5; tentatively, D is TRBD1 (5 bases). The V and J ends lost 3 bases and 4 bases respectively, with 15 bases between them. The CDR3 is made up of 15 amino acids. Germline CDR1 reads MDHEN; CDR2 reads SYDVKM. The CDR3, as DNA: TGTGCCAGCAGTTTTCTAGGGGCAGTCGGAGAGACCCAGTACTTC. Amino acid sequence: CASSFLGAVGETQYF.

This chain links TRBV6-7 with TRBJ2-3, with D perhaps TRBD2 (5 bases). TRBV6-7 is classed as an ORF, of uncertain function. The V end lost 4 bases, the J end lost 5 bases, and 16 bases lay between the germline ends. The CDR3 totals 15 residues. The CDR3, as DNA: TGTGCCAGCAGTTTTCCATGGACTGTCAGAGATACGCAGTATTTT. Its protein is CASSFPWTVRDTQYF.